This TCR beta chain originates from a study of CD8 T cells in ankylosing spondylitis. Findings and caveats of the study: For ankylosing spondylitis blood, a TCR beta motif of about eight highly homologous variants appeared characteristic.

To note about this clonotype: The antigen remains unidentified.

One entry per CDR3 protein results from TCRdb running MiXCR on the 5' RACE reads. The repertoire holds a few hundred thousand distinct CDR3 sequences, with about 20% as singletons. V lost 8 bases and J 5 bases, leaving 18 bases between the germline ends. Per germline, CDR1 ENHRY and CDR2 SYGVKD. CDR3 size: 14 residues. This TCR was sampled from a male donor with ankylosing spondylitis. The specimen sequenced was blood, either unsorted or a sorted T cell fraction (not recorded which). The chain joins TRBV10-3 to TRBJ1-1; TRBD1 might be the D (6 bases). CDR3 DNA sequence: TGTGCCATCGGCGGGGCAGGGGTCTTTACTGAAGCTTTCTTT. Translated, it gives CAIGGAGVFTEAFF.